The table lists the clone carrying this TCR beta chain with a few counts. The authors built TCR beta libraries using iRepertoire HTBI primers and Arm-PCR of CDR3 regions. Via MiXCR, TCRdb re-called the multiplex PCR reads, giving one row per CDR3 protein. The data contain 580,000 or so distinct CDR3 sequences, 16% of them singletons. Time point reported: newly diagnosed GD, antithyroid drugs for less than 3 months. The TCR library was prepared using RNA isolated from PBMCs. This entry comes from a study of regulatory T cells in long-lasting Graves disease. Deletions cut 3 bases from V and 4 bases from J, with 13 bases between. The germline V gene has CDR1 SGHKS and CDR2 YYEKEE (reference sequence). The CDR3 is 14 amino acids. These data were likewise used in another study, on T cells in Graves' hyperthyroidism and ophthalmopathy.

The J gene is TRBJ1-1, the V gene TRBV5-5; D is perhaps TRBD1 (6 bases). Sequencing was performed on peripheral blood mononuclear cells (PBMCs), taken at new diagnosis, from a patient treated with antithyroid drugs. The TCR sequence derives from a young man with Graves disease. The CDR3 sequence: CASSWGRLGTEAFF. The CDR3, as DNA: TGTGCCAGCAGCTGGGGGCGGCTGGGCACTGAAGCTTTCTTT.